This is a list of T cell receptor beta chains from one sample in a study of cytomegalovirus exposure and HLA in healthy donors. The assay was immunoSEQ multiplex PCR, and TCRdb's table has in-frame clones only and misses some. The table includes 95,000 to 100,000 clones, about 75% detected once. The sequencing input was PBMCs. These receptor sequences come from a man aged 35-49 years in good health and CMV-seropositive. The conserved cysteine and the conserved F or W are not part of the CDR3 here.

V: TRBV11-2
J: TRBJ2-7
CDR3: ASSSPSSYEQY

V: TRBV19
J: TRBJ2-7
CDR3: ASGTGQGFDEQY

V: TRBV11-3
J: TRBJ2-5
CDR3: ASSFRLAGDQETQY

V: TRBV28
J: TRBJ1-2
CDR3: ASSGSRTHYGYT

V: TRBV7-9
J: TRBJ1-2
CDR3: ASRSPANYGYT

V: TRBV29-1
J: TRBJ1-2
CDR3: SVVLANYGYT

V: TRBV11-3
J: TRBJ2-1
CDR3: ASSLGDRGTYNEQF

V: TRBV18
J: TRBJ1-1
CDR3: ASSPQGTEAF

V: TRBV2
J: TRBJ2-4
CDR3: ASKAGNIQY

V: TRBV6-1
J: TRBJ1-4
CDR3: ASSGRYINEKLF

V: TRBV29-1
J: TRBJ2-1
CDR3: SVTSGSVPYNEQF

V: TRBV2
J: TRBJ1-5
CDR3: ASRKDRTNQPQH

V: TRBV9
J: TRBJ2-3
CDR3: ASSLQREGQDTQY

V: TRBV5-1
J: TRBJ2-1
CDR3: ASSLAGTSYNEQF

V: TRBV6-5
J: TRBJ1-2
CDR3: ASSYDSYGYT

V: TRBV19
J: TRBJ2-7
CDR3: AGVVITYEQY

V: TRBV7-9
J: TRBJ2-1
CDR3: ASSLQGTSVNEQF

V: TRBV27
J: TRBJ2-2
CDR3: AGRGQGADTGELF

V: TRBV7-9
J: TRBJ2-7
CDR3: ASSFLSGSYEQY

V: TRBV5-1
J: TRBJ2-5
CDR3: ASSSFLAGQETQY

V: TRBV15
J: TRBJ2-5
CDR3: ATSHGLAGGEETQY

V: TRBV21-1
J: TRBJ1-5
CDR3: ASRGTKRVQPQH

V: TRBV28
J: TRBJ2-1
CDR3: ASSLLRTGRTNEQF

V: TRBV11-2
J: TRBJ2-7
CDR3: ASSPEAGPSYEQY

V: TRBV23-1
J: TRBJ1-6
CDR3: ASSQDRMSSYNSPLH

V: TRBV6-5
J: TRBJ2-2
CDR3: ASRLLAEHTGELF

V: TRBV5-1
J: TRBJ2-5
CDR3: ASRLTSGGGETQY

V: TRBV27
J: TRBJ1-1
CDR3: ASSAGYTEAF

V: TRBV6-5
J: TRBJ1-2
CDR3: ASSYSTGGAGGYT

V: TRBV6-1
J: TRBJ2-5
CDR3: AAQGAKETQY

V: TRBV6-5
J: TRBJ1-1
CDR3: ASRLTGGGEAF

V: TRBV27
J: TRBJ2-1
CDR3: ASSSGQGTEQF

V: TRBV19
J: TRBJ2-5
CDR3: ASSIGRGELLETQY

V: TRBV4-1
J: TRBJ1-3
CDR3: ASSQYAVQGTGNTIY

V: TRBV5-4
J: TRBJ1-1
CDR3: ASSSKQGPVGLKAF

V: TRBV7-6
J: TRBJ2-7
CDR3: ASSPGTGREQY

V: TRBV20-1
J: TRBJ2-7
CDR3: SAEQNHEQY

V: TRBV2
J: TRBJ2-7
CDR3: ASSGGQGTEQY

V: TRBV29-1
J: TRBJ2-3
CDR3: SVGEGGHTQY

V: TRBV19
J: TRBJ1-1
CDR3: ASSSPGTQEAF

V: TRBV7-2
J: .
CDR3: ASSPLGRQGSYEQY

V: TRBV7-9
J: TRBJ2-7
CDR3: ASSLVSNEQY

V: TRBV6-6
J: TRBJ2-1
CDR3: ASSYWGGNEQF

V: TRBV11-3
J: TRBJ1-3
CDR3: ASSQGGNTIY

V: TRBV2
J: TRBJ2-5
CDR3: ASSGLAGYQETQY

V: TRBV4-1
J: TRBJ2-7
CDR3: ASSQWGGDEQY

V: TRBV10-3
J: TRBJ1-2
CDR3: AISDGNYGYT

V: TRBV19
J: TRBJ2-7
CDR3: ASSIVVLPTYEQY

V: TRBV9
J: TRBJ2-7
CDR3: ASSVGIAGISYEQY

V: TRBV18
J: TRBJ2-2
CDR3: ASSPRLAGDTGELF

V: TRBV19
J: TRBJ2-5
CDR3: ASSILLAGGRGETQY

V: TRBV27
J: TRBJ2-3
CDR3: ASSSDFPGLAKADTQY

V: TRBV6-1
J: TRBJ2-5
CDR3: ASSEASYQETQY

V: TRBV6-1
J: TRBJ1-5
CDR3: ASSEHPLQGARSNQPQH

V: TRBV6-6
J: TRBJ2-2
CDR3: AVRSPGGTYTGELF

V: TRBV29-1
J: TRBJ1-2
CDR3: SVLDGTYGYT

V: TRBV25-1
J: TRBJ1-2
CDR3: ATYTAGTGFHGYT